This TCR beta chain originates from a study of blood T cell repertoires in COVID-19 (dated by TCRdb to about 2020). Study-wide context: The collaborator samples originated in the United States, Italy and Spain and spanned the acute and convalescent phases of COVID-19. The prospective study material was composed of cDNA or gDNA derived from T cells, B-cell-depleted T cells, or PBMCs. Deeply sampled blood TCRbeta repertoires from subjects exposed to, actively infected with, or recovered from COVID-19 were included in the dataset. The repertoires were released in a freely available public database meant as a resource for research on the immune response to SARS-CoV-2. Samples were obtained from the ongoing ImmuneRACE study (first 160 participants) and from 1,254 subjects provided by 6 global collaborators. Nearly every sample came with metadata listing a de-identified subject ID, COVID-19 status, age in years and sex. HLA class I and class II types, where available, came from metadata supplied by the sample provider rather than from assay-based typing.

TCRbeta CDR3 regions were amplified from genomic DNA by means of the immunoSEQ Assay, a bias-controlled multiplex PCR. Per the authors' processing: The number of nucleated cells in each sample was estimated by amplification of reference gene primers within the assay. Sequence reads were collapsed and filtered to measure the absolute abundance of every unique TCRbeta CDR3 rearrangement. For each sample, productive Simpson clonality was calculated by taking the square root of Simpson's diversity index across productive rearrangements. TCRdb provides this immuneACCESS table in a form limited to in-frame rearrangements. Some clones are lacking; in checked studies, under half of them reflect an unresolved V gene, and why the rest are absent is not known. V and J calls and clone size follow that table, whereas D and trimming were derived from the DNA. In this sample the table shows 150,000 to 200,000 clones, 65% to 85% of which occur a single time. 9.5% to 12% of the sample goes to the ten largest clones.

Each collaborating institution followed its own protocols to collect whole blood in K2EDTA tubes. For TCRbeta analysis, collaborators shipped samples in one of three forms: frozen whole blood, isolated PBMCs, or DNA extracted from either of those sample types. The CDR3 runs 17 residues from the cysteine to the phenylalanine. The CDR3 DNA has 51 bases and is translated from base 1. The germline ends are 12 bases apart after V is trimmed by 0 bases and J by 0 bases. According to the germline V gene, CDR1 reads LGHNA and CDR2 reads YNFKEQ. Comment on this clone: This receptor's antigen is unknown. Base qualities are missing; no much larger clone stands one base away.

The paper as a whole reports these results and caveats: How much clinical and demographic metadata was included differed by source and by participant, and the metadata was provided uncurated.

This TCR was recovered from a man aged 55 to 70 with active or convalescent COVID-19. The chain is encoded by TRBV4-2 joined to TRBJ2-4, with TRBD2 tentatively as D gene (7 bases match). What was sequenced was peripheral blood. The CDR3 sequence is CASSQDFAGAAKNIQYF. Here is the DNA: TGTGCCAGCAGCCAAGATTTTGCGGGGGCAGCCAAAAACATTCAGTACTTC.